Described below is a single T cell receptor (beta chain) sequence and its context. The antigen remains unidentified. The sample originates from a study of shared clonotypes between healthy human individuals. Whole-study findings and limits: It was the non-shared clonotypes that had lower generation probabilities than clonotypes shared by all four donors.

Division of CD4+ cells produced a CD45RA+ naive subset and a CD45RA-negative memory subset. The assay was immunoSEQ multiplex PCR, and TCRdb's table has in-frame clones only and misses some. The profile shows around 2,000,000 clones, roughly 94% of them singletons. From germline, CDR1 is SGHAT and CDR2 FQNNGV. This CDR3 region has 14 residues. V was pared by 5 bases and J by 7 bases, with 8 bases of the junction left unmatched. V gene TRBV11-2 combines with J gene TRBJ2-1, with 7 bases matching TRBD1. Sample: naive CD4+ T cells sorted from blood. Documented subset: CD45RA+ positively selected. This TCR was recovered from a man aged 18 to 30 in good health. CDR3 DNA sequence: TGTGCCAGCAGCCGACAGGGTACCTTGAATGAGCAGTTCTTC. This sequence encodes CASSRQGTLNEQFF.